The entry below describes one T cell receptor beta chain. Its target is unknown. These data belong to a study of T cell repertoires in cytomegalovirus infection. Study at large: Public TCR beta signatures were indicative of both CMV infection and a matching HLA type.

TCRdb reanalysed the reads using MiXCR and keeps one entry per CDR3 protein. The repertoire consists of about 150,000 distinct CDR3 sequences, with approximately 17% occurring once and the leading ten covering around 20%. General study findings and limits: The study found HLA-C-restricted CMV-specific TCR beta clonotypes dominating the ex vivo response.

Trimming took 3 bases from V and 8 from J, leaving 17 bases between them. The germline gives CDR1 MNHNY, CDR2 SVGAGI (reference sequence). This CDR3 contains 15 residues. Sequences were obtained from CD8+ T cells from PBMCs. The receptor's source is a human donor in good health (CMV status not recorded). Some clones in this sample may be carry-over from other donors' samples. The genes are TRBV6-6 and TRBJ2-1, with no clear D. CDR3 in amino acids: CASSYSGPQADEQFF. In DNA, the CDR3 is TGTGCCAGCAGTTATTCCGGTCCCCAGGCGGATGAGCAGTTCTTC.